These 4 T cell receptor beta chains were sequenced from one sample in a study of blood T cell repertoires in COVID-19. Measured with immunoSEQ multiplex PCR; TCRdb has only the in-frame clones, and not every one. The profile shows 200,000 to 250,000 clones, around 90% of them singletons. Input material: peripheral blood. The receptors shown here come from a man aged 25-40 years with acute or convalescent COVID-19.

The chain employs TRBV18 and TRBJ1-6; 9 bases align to TRBD1. CDR1 is KGHSH and CDR2 is LQKENI in the germline V gene. The CDR3 sequence is 17 residues long. Trimming cost V 5 bases and J 6 bases; bases outside gene matches: 11. CDR3 amino acids: CASSATFGTGSNSPLHF. CDR3 in DNA: TGTGCCAGCTCAGCGACTTTCGGGACAGGGTCTAATTCACCCCTCCACTTT.

The V and J genes are TRBV23-1 and TRBJ1-5; a weak D match, TRBD1 (6 bases). TRBV23-1 is flagged as an ORF with uncertain function. Trimming shortened V by 2 bases and J by 3 bases, and 11 bases separated the two germline ends. The CDR3 consists of 15 residues. The CDR3 sequence is CASSQGGALNQPQHF. The CDR3 coding sequence is TGCGCCAGCAGTCAAGGGGGGGCCCTCAATCAGCCCCAGCATTTT.

The chain combines TRBV6-6 with TRBJ1-6, with 10 bases aligning to TRBD1. Germline V lookup: CDR1 MNHNY, CDR2 SVGAGI (reference sequence). The J segment lost 6 bases and the V segment lost 6 bases, leaving 5 bases of the junction unmatched. The CDR3 consists of 15 residues. DNA of the CDR3: TGTGCCAGCAGCCGGGACAGGGGACTTAATTCACCCCTCCACTTT. Its translation: CASSRDRGLNSPLHF.

Comments on this clone: At one end, the junction sequence differs from germline, possibly due to a read error. The V gene is TRBV5-1, the J gene TRBJ1-4; D is uncertain. Germline V lookup: CDR1 SGHRS, CDR2 YFSETQ. The CDR3 is 11 amino acids. The CDR3 is CASSGPSGSLF. The CDR3 DNA follows: TGCGCCAGCAGCGGCCCTTCCGGGTCCCTTTTT.